The sequence of this TCR beta chain was determined in a study of cytomegalovirus exposure and HLA in healthy donors. Overall study findings and caveats: Equally common other TCR beta chains were less clonally expanded than HLA-associated ones, a later analysis found. An ancestry cluster, one associated with Asian ancestry, reportedly showed fewer N-insertions than the approximately 670-donor mean in a later analysis.

Germline values: CDR1 MNHEY, CDR2 SMNVEV (reference sequence). This CDR3 has 15 residues. The trim removed 6 bases at V and 6 bases at J, leaving 12 bases unmatched. Note on this clone: Its antigen is not known.

Primers: 60 Vbeta forward and 13 Jbeta reverse. Authors' data handling: In a later analysis, around 87 million unique TCR beta chains included roughly 11 million shared by two or more donors. The method was immunoSEQ multiplex PCR; TCRdb's version includes in-frame clones alone and lacks a portion of them. The D gene and trimming were derived from the DNA, and the V and J assignments and clone size from that table. Of some 130,000 clones listed, approximately 9% were seen once; the top ten hold roughly 7%. The genes are TRBV27 and TRBJ2-7; TRBD1 matches at 9 bases. Material: PBMCs. The TCR sequence derives from a woman aged 40 to 55 in good health and CMV-seropositive. CDR3 nucleotide sequence: TGTGCCAGCAGGTCCGTAGGGACAGGGTGGGTCGAGCAGTACTTC. Its protein is CASRSVGTGWVEQYF.